This T cell receptor (beta chain) was retrieved from a study of cytomegalovirus exposure and HLA in healthy donors (dated by TCRdb to the late 2010s). About the investigation overall: An earlier analysis of roughly 570 of the donors reported about 280 Gb of sequence data and 90 million to 120 million unique TCR beta sequences obtained from 180 million or so T cells. About 310 gigabases of sequencing data and around 87 million unique TCR sequences were included in an early release covering about 700 HLA-typed donors. Among the roughly 390 genotyped donors, more than 70% belonged to the genetic ancestry cluster associated with self-reported Caucasian donors. The study aimed to test whether signatures of past pathogen exposure could be identified by cataloging public T cell receptors. The T cell repertoires of some 670 subjects were profiled by immunosequencing and related to cytomegalovirus serostatus. Along with the roughly 700-subject first cohort, a separate validation cohort of 120 different subjects was used. High-throughput TCR immunosequencing, statistical association of individual TCRs with disease status, and machine learning were combined to predict cytomegalovirus infection status. To study patterns of TCR occurrence, a later analysis re-analyzed previously published TCR beta repertoires from 700 or so donors and added high-resolution HLA genotyping. The later analysis used no new phenotypic data to find candidate immune exposures, relying instead on TCR beta sequences and their occurrence across donors. An earlier analysis of 587 of the donors used high-throughput TCR beta sequencing to judge whether each TCR beta V gene segment behaved as functional or pseudogenic. Donor age, sex, ethnicity and CMV serostatus were compiled alongside the repertoire data. Genome-wide SNP genotypes for about 65% of the 666 donors were used in a later genetic analysis, which treated that subset as a discovery cohort. All discovery cohort repertoires had been generated using a single sequencing platform. Class I and class II HLA loci were covered by the typing at four-digit resolution. Typing coverage differed by locus: A, B, C, DRB1 and DQB1 were typed in about 620-630 donors, DQA1 in roughly 500, DPA1 in approximately 610, and DPB1 in around 490. Because of strong linkage in the cohort, five DR-DQ haplotypes were treated as single units for association and clustering. On average, around 230,000 unique TCR beta nucleotide sequences were sequenced per donor among about 400 genotyped donors of the cohort, with roughly 18% of those sequences being non-productive. Summary of the overall study and its limitations: In the study, 150 to 200 TCR beta chains were listed as associated with cytomegalovirus. The classifier was reported to diagnose cytomegalovirus status with high specificity and sensitivity in both the original cohort and the validation cohort. In a later analysis, HLA-associated TCR beta chains showed more clonal expansion and lower generation probabilities than non-associated chains that were equally common. Because HLA typing was missing for some donors at each locus, association tests included only the typed subset. The 87-base-pair reads could not distinguish some IMGT-functional V segments, including TRBV6-2 and TRBV6-3, so those segments were excluded. An earlier analysis of several hundred of the donors showed that most TCR beta V segments appeared in productive rearrangements either about 87% or about 30% of the time, which broadly matched IMGT annotations. Sequencing depth was assumed to be roughly uniform across donors in the presence/absence analyses, though that assumption may not hold. A later analysis reported that several top co-occurrence clusters appeared linked to parvovirus B19, influenza, CMV and Epstein-Barr virus. In vitro tests confirmed that a few of the cytomegalovirus-associated TCR beta chains recognize cytomegalovirus antigens. A later analysis associated 17,000 or so TCR beta sequences with specific HLA alleles at a false discovery rate of 0.05. A cluster of highly shared sequence variants was judged likely to be a technical artifact of the sequencing pipeline. In a later analysis, most CMV-associated TCR beta chains were found to appear HLA-restricted, with HLA associations seemingly driven largely by CMV exposure. Approximately 16 rarely observed V segments, including chromosome 9 orphons, were excluded from the earlier analysis of about 600 of the donors because counts were too low. V-gene and J-gene trimming of TCR beta chains was associated with a missense DCLRE1C variant in a later genetic analysis, and the association was replicated in an independent cohort. While some public TCRs were present in many individuals, most TCR sequences turned up only very rarely across donors. The authors suggested that the approach could potentially be generalized to other disease states and immunological phenotypes. CMV serostatus was the only immune exposure information available for the cohort. A later analysis found that TCR association rates varied across HLA loci, with DRB1 alleles showing the most associated TCRs and HLA-C alleles the fewest. A later genetic analysis reported fewer N-insertions in productive TCRs among donors in an Asian-associated ancestry cluster than the roughly 620-donor mean. Correlated functional status among segregating V segments might be attributable to linkage disequilibrium, but an unknown experimental factor could not be ruled out. Strong co-occurrence of HLA alleles, especially DR and DQ, made assigning TCR associations to individual alleles difficult. This cohort had only TCR beta chains sequenced, and the lack of alpha or paired-chain data limited which features could be detected. A further reported finding was that TCR beta sequences accurately predicted the HLA-A and HLA-B alleles for most subjects in the first cohort.

The cohort comprised 666 healthy bone marrow donors. Cohort members were all nominally healthy when sampled, although unrecorded immune exposures were likely present. The donor tested CMV seronegative and was one of the 352 seronegative cohort members. Each donor provided a peripheral blood sample, and peripheral blood mononuclear cells were used for TCR beta sequencing. Genomic DNA extraction from the blood cell samples was performed with the Qiagen DNeasy Blood Extraction Kit. Trimming leaves V shorter by 5 bases and J shorter by 4 bases, with the junction holding 13 bases beyond the gene matches. From its cysteine to its phenylalanine, the CDR3 spans 16 amino acids. Of the read, only the CDR3 DNA is kept; its 48 bases are in frame from base 1. Via the germline V gene, CDR1 is SGHVS and CDR2 FQNEAQ. This clone was recorded a few times. Which antigen it targets is not known. No base quality information exists; no much larger clone differs at one position.

The library was produced with the immunoSEQ multiplex PCR assay. For the multiplex PCR, a mixture combining 60 forward primers for TCR Vbeta segments and 13 reverse primers for TCR Jbeta segments was used. A multiplex PCR assay on genomic DNA amplified the CDR3 region of rearranged TCR beta genes. The Illumina HiSeq System was used to sequence the amplified TCR beta libraries as 87-base-pair reads. From the authors' description of their analysis: A later analysis counted about 80 million unique TCR beta chains across the 600 to 850 repertoires, and around 12 million of these chains were shared by at least two donors. Raw reads were error-corrected and collapsed into unique sequences by a nearest-neighbor algorithm in which closely related sequences were merged to remove PCR and sequencing errors. To assign V, D and J gene segments, CDR3 sequences were aligned to IMGT reference sequences. For a sequence to be retained, a match of at least six nucleotides to both a V gene segment and a J gene segment was required. A rearrangement was called productive if the CDR3 had no stop codons and remained in frame with V and J, and every other rearrangement was called non-productive. CDR3 was defined by IMGT convention, running from the second conserved V-encoded cysteine to the conserved J-encoded phenylalanine. Sequences without an unambiguous match to a single V gene segment were excluded from the earlier analysis of about 630 of the donors. An earlier analysis of several hundred of the donors called V segments functional above 56.7% productive rearrangements and segregating when the between-donor standard deviation exceeded 5%. A statistical classification framework was developed to diagnose cytomegalovirus status using the catalog of TCR beta chain sequences. V and J gene assignment, in a later analysis, came from comparing TCR nucleotide sequences with IMGT/GENE-DB human TR gene sequences. In a later analysis, CDR3 sequences and most-parsimonious VDJ recombination scenarios were assigned using the TCRdist pipeline. In a later analysis, every TCR beta chain was defined by the combination of its CDR3 amino acid sequence and its V-gene family, and reads without a unique V-gene family were dropped. In a later analysis, fewer than 600 highly shared, low-generation-probability nucleotide sequences were removed to address suspected cross-contamination and a sequencing artifact. In a later analysis, a clonal expansion index for each public chain was calculated from normalized within-repertoire ranks of inferred template counts. In a later analysis, generation probabilities were computed using a VDJ recombination model fitted to out-of-frame rearrangements, and the results were checked against IGoR. Hypergeometric tests were used in a later analysis to score TCR-TCR, TCR-HLA and TCR-CMV co-occurrence, with a repertoire-size bias correction applied to the TCR pairs. To estimate false discovery rates, a later analysis permuted the HLA or CMV assignments 20 times. In a later analysis, co-occurring TCRs were grouped using DBSCAN, with TCRdist sequence similarity added in when clustering inside HLA-allele-positive subsets. Repertoires with fewer than 30,000 or more than 120,000 public chains, plus five repertoires with anomalous nucleotide sharing, were excluded from co-occurrence clustering. The table was pulled from immuneACCESS by TCRdb, which kept in-frame rearrangements only. Such tables lose some clones; where checked, under half of the loss comes from unresolved V genes, and the rest has no known cause. For V, J and clone size, that table is used; D and trimming come from the DNA. The sample records about 140,000 clones, approximately 9% of which are singletons. In total, the top ten clones hold about 1.7% of the sample.

The chain is assembled from TRBV7-8 and TRBJ1-2; the junction holds 7 bases that match TRBD1. The receptor comes from a male donor in good health and CMV-seronegative. The specimen was PBMCs. The DNA reads as follows: TGTGCCAGCAGCCATATTACGTGGGACAGCTCCTATGGCTACACCTTC. Translated, this is CASSHITWDSSYGYTF.